This TCR beta chain was obtained from a study of OX40 agonist ivuxolimab in advanced cancers. About the study: Every patient in dose escalation had hepatocellular carcinoma, melanoma, renal cell or head and neck cancer. Earlier treatment with anti-PD-1, anti-PD-L1 or anti-CTLA-4 was permitted, and roughly 40% had received some.

This clone was seen a single time. Its cognate antigen is unknown. Study outcomes and limitations: Clones of CD4+ and CD8+ blood T cells grew by week 6 at doses of 0.1 to 3.0 mg/kg. Normalized T-cell clonal expansion was also low in a subset of nonresponders.

Assay: immunoSEQ multiplex PCR; the TCRdb copy retains only in-frame clones and omits some. The sample shows around 22,000 clones, 84% of them seen only once. The CDR3 has 13 amino acids. The V end lost 3 bases, the J end lost 5 bases, and 11 bases lay between the germline ends. Germline values: CDR1 MNHEY, CDR2 SMNVEV (reference sequence). This specimen was CD4+ or CD8+ T cells sorted from blood, taken in a trial of the OX40 agonist ivuxolimab. This chain uses TRBV27 with TRBJ2-7; no clear D gene. The TCR sequence derives from an adult with an advanced solid tumor such as melanoma, head and neck, liver or kidney cancer. The CDR3 bases are TGTGCCAGCAGTTTTTTGGGGAAGGACGAGCAGTACTTC. It codes for CASSFLGKDEQYF.